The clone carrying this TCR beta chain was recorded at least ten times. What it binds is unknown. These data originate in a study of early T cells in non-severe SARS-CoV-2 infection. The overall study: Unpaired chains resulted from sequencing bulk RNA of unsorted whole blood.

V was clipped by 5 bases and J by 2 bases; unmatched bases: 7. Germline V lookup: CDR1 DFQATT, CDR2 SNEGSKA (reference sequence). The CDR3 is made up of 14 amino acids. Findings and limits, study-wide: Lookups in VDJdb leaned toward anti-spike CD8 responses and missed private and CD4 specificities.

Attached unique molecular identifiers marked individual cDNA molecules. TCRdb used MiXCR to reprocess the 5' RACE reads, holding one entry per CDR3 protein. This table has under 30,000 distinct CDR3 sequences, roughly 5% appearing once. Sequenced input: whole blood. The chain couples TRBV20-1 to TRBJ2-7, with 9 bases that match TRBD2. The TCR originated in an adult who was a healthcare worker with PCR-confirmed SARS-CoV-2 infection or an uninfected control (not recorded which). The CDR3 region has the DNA TGCAGTGCTGCCGGACTAGCGAAGCCCTACGAGCAGTACTTC. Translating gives CSAAGLAKPYEQYF.